This TCR beta chain was captured by sequencing in a study of beta chain features in type 1 diabetes. On the study more broadly: Across all samples, roughly 100,000,000 sorted cells were examined. Study results and limitations: Type 1 diabetes patients had moderately but significantly shorter TCRB CDR3s in all four CD4+ subsets.

This clone was picked up a small number of times. Its matching antigen is unknown. Germline CDR1 reads SEHNR; CDR2 reads FQNEAQ (reference sequence). This CDR3 has 13 residues. The V segment lost 4 bases and the J segment 7 bases; nucleotides outside the gene matches: 2. Investigators reverse transcribed all isolated RNA, so they sequenced expressed TCRB transcripts. Assay used: immunoSEQ multiplex PCR; TCRdb lists only in-frame clones, some missing. Among fewer than 450,000 clones, approximately 12% were seen once, and the ten largest hold over 0.014%. The chain joins TRBV7-9 to TRBJ2-1, with 9 bases fitting TRBD2. The sequence was collected from a woman younger than 30 with type 1 diabetes. Sequenced: naive CD4+ T cells from blood. The CDR3 reads CASSWSGGNEQFF. Here the CDR3 DNA reads TGTGCCAGCAGCTGGAGCGGGGGGAATGAGCAGTTCTTC.